The T cell receptor beta chain described here comes from a study of blood T cell repertoires in COVID-19. The wider study: Nucleic acid was either cDNA or gDNA, and it came from T cells, B-cell-depleted T cells, or PBMCs.

Unmatched junction bases numbered 8, after V lost 4 bases and J lost 3 bases. Germline values: CDR1 SGHTA, CDR2 FQGNSA. CDR3 size: 16 residues. Assay: immunoSEQ multiplex PCR; the TCRdb copy retains only in-frame clones and omits some. The table includes more than 200,000 clones, 70% to 90% detected once. Participants were aged about 18 to 100 years, lived in about two dozen US areas, and enrolled virtually. Among Cohort 3 donors, those recovered had two negative PCRs, clearance, or symptom resolution. The sequencing input was PBMCs or T cells enriched from blood (not recorded which). The chain has TRBV7-2 and TRBJ2-3; TRBD2 aligns across 9 bases. The TCR was taken from a man aged 25-45 years who had recovered from COVID-19. CDR3 region: CASSSRVSGRTDTQYF. As DNA, the CDR3 is TGTGCCAGCAGCTCCCGGGTTAGCGGGAGAACAGATACGCAGTATTTT.